This TCR beta chain was sequenced for a study of human T cells and chemical hapten exposure. Study in general: Investigators sensitized roughly 2 cm by roughly 2 cm of upper inner arm skin with 2% DPC.

TCRdb independently ran MiXCR on the RACE reads; one entry per CDR3 protein. Of 250,000 or so distinct CDR3 sequences in the sample, roughly 7.7% were seen once. With regard to this clonotype: Antigen: not known.

Noted time point: pre-sensitization, week 0. The treatment was: therapeutic diphenylcyclopropenone sensitization with weekly scalp DPC. The authors extracted total RNA from unfractionated whole blood. Overall study findings and caveats: The presence of alopecia in the donors means their immune response may differ from healthy people's.

This CDR3 has 15 amino acids. Germline assignment: CDR1 SGHTA and CDR2 FQGNSA. Trimming took off 1 base at V and 1 base at J, with 10 bases between the two ends. This rearrangement joins TRBV7-2 to TRBJ1-2, with D perhaps TRBD1 (6 bases). The sequences come from whole blood, collected in connection with sensitization to the hapten diphenylcyclopropenone (DPC). This receptor was identified in a man between 18 and 29 years old with alopecia areata. Some clones in this sample may be carry-over from other donors' samples. The DNA for the CDR3 is TGTGCCAGCAGCTTAGTTACAGGGATTAACTATGGCTACACCTTC. It codes for CASSLVTGINYGYTF. Full variable domain (outside the CDR3, taken from reference TRBV7-2 and TRBJ1-2): GAGVSQSPSNKVTEKGKDVELRCDPISGHTALYWYRQSLGQGLEFLIYFQGNSAPDKSGLPSDRFSAERTGGSVSTLTIQRTQQEDSAVYLCASSLVTGINYGYTFGSGTRLTVV.